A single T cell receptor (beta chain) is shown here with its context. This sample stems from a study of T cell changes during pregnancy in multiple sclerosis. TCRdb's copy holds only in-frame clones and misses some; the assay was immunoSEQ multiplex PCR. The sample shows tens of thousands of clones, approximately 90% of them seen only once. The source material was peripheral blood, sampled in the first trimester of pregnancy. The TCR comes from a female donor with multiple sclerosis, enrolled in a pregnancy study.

CDR3: CASSVSSGLNEQFF. The CDR3 region has the DNA TGTGCCAGCAGCGTATCTAGCGGGCTCAATGAGCAGTTCTTC. The chain uses TRBV9 and TRBJ2-1; TRBD2 agrees at 8 bases. The CDR3 runs 14 residues. Per the germline V gene, CDR1 is SGDLS and CDR2 is YYNGEE. J gave up 6 bases and V 1 base, and 3 bases lay outside the gene matches.